This TCR beta chain derives from a study of blood T cell repertoires in COVID-19. For the study at large: Samples of COVID-19 (acute and convalescent) were obtained from the United States, Italy and Spain. In each case, the material was cDNA or gDNA derived from T cells, B-cell-depleted T cells, or PBMCs.

In the original analysis: Using reference gene primer amplification, nucleated cell counts were estimated. Sequencing was performed with immunoSEQ multiplex PCR; in TCRdb, only in-frame clones are kept and a portion is missing. That table furnishes V, J and clone size, whereas the DNA furnished D and trimming. Here the sample spans under 250,000 clones, about 85% being singletons. The germline gives CDR1 SGHDT, CDR2 YYEEEE. Trimming took off 0 bases at V and 0 bases at J, with 13 bases between the two ends. The CDR3 contains 17 residues. This chain connects TRBV5-6 to TRBJ1-3, with D hard to call. The receptor was derived from a man aged 50 to 59 who had recovered from COVID-19. The source material was peripheral blood. The chain's CDR3 is CASSLAPQVSSGNTIYF. In nucleotides, the CDR3 is TGTGCCAGCAGCTTGGCCCCCCAGGTTTCCTCTGGAAACACCATATATTTT.